A selection of T cell receptor beta chains follows, all from one sample in a study of T-cell memory formation after mild COVID-19. TCRdb fed the 5' RACE reads into MiXCR, producing one record per CDR3 protein. This table holds just over 350,000 distinct CDR3 sequences, around an eighth found once. Material for sequencing was PBMCs or a T cell subset sorted from them (not recorded which). The receptors shown here come from a man younger than 35 who had mild COVID-19 (a few samples of this study predate the infection). Cell type and time point are not known. Both conserved end residues are part of each CDR3. Each record gives: J gene, D gene, clone size, V gene, CDR3 protein, CDR3 DNA. D genes are given only for firm matches. Expanded clones are given a class, and other clones once, few, many or no size at all.

J: TRBJ1-1
D: -
size: -
V: TRBV20-1
CDR3: CSAPYLEPLNTEAFF
DNA: TGCAGTGCTCCCTACCTTGAGCCATTGAACACTGAAGCTTTCTTT

J: TRBJ1-2
D: -
size: few
V: TRBV20-1
CDR3: CSAHTRRNYGYTF
DNA: TGCAGTGCTCACACCCGGCGGAACTATGGCTACACCTTC

J: TRBJ1-1
D: -
size: few
V: TRBV4-3
CDR3: CASSQENNMNTEAFF
DNA: TGCGCCAGCAGCCAAGAGAATAACATGAACACTGAAGCTTTCTTT

J: TRBJ2-5
D: -
size: many
V: TRBV5-1
CDR3: CASSLDPLVETQYF
DNA: TGCGCCAGCAGCTTGGACCCACTCGTAGAGACCCAGTACTTC

J: TRBJ2-2
D: -
size: few
V: TRBV7-2
CDR3: CASSLPLGGSGELFF
DNA: TGTGCCAGCAGCCTCCCACTTGGGGGTTCTGGGGAGCTGTTTTTT

J: TRBJ2-1
D: -
size: few
V: TRBV7-2
CDR3: CASSSVGGTNYNEQFF
DNA: TGTGCCAGCAGCTCCGTAGGGGGGACCAATTACAATGAGCAGTTCTTC

J: TRBJ2-5
D: -
size: few
V: TRBV20-1
CDR3: CSAYPRNSLQETQYF
DNA: TGCAGCGCGTACCCCCGGAACAGTCTCCAGGAGACCCAGTACTTC

J: TRBJ1-5
D: -
size: few
V: TRBV29-1
CDR3: CSVGRGNQPQHF
DNA: TGCAGCGTTGGACGGGGAAATCAGCCCCAGCATTTT

J: TRBJ2-3
D: -
size: many
V: TRBV5-5
CDR3: CASSSPSADTQYF
DNA: TGTGCCAGCAGTTCTCCTAGCGCCGATACGCAGTATTTT

J: TRBJ2-7
D: TRBD1
size: -
V: TRBV4-3
CDR3: CASSSLDRDGEQYF
DNA: TGCGCCAGCAGCTCGTTAGACAGGGATGGAGAGCAGTACTTC

J: TRBJ1-6
D: -
size: -
V: TRBV20-1
CDR3: CSARGARSSPLHF
DNA: TGCAGTGCTAGAGGTGCTCGTAGTTCACCCCTCCACTTT